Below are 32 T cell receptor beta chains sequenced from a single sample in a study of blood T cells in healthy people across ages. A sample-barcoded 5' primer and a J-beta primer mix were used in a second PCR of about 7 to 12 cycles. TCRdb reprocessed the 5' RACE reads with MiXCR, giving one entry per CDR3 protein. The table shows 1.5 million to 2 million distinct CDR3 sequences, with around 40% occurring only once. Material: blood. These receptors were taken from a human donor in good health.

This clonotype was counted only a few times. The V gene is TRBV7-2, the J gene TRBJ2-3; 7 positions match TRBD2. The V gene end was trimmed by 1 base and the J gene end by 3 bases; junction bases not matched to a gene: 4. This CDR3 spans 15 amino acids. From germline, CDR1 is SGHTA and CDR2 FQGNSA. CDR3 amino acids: CASSLERLATDTQYF. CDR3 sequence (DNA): TGTGCCAGCAGCTTAGAGAGACTAGCTACAGATACGCAGTATTTT.

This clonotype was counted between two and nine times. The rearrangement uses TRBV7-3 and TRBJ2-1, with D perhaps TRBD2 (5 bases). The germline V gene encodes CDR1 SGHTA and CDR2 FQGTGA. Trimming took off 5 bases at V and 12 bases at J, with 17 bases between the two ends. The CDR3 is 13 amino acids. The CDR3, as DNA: TGTGCCAGCAGCCCGCACGTACTAGAACGGCAGTTCTTC. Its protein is CASSPHVLERQFF.

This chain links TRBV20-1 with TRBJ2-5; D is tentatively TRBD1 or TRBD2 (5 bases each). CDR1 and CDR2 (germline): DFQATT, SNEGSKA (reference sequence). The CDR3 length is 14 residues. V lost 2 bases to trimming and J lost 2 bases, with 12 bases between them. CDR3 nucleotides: TGCAGTGCTAGACGCATGGGGGAACAAGAGACCCAGTACTTC. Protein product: CSARRMGEQETQYF.

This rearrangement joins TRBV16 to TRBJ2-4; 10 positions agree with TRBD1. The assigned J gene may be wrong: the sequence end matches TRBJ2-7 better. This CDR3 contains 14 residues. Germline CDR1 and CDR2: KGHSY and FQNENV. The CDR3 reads CASSQGQGFSEQYF. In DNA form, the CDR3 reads TGTGCCAGCAGCCAGGGACAGGGGTTTTCCGAGCAGTACTTC.

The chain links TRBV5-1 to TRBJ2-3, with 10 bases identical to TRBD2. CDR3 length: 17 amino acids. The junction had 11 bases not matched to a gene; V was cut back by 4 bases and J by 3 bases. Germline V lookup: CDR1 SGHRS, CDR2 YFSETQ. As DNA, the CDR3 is TGCGCCAGCAGCGGGGCTAGCGGGGGAGTTGTAACAGATACGCAGTATTTT. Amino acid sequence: CASSGASGGVVTDTQYF. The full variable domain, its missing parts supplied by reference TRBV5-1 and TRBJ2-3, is KAGVTQTPRYLIKTRGQQVTLSCSPISGHRSVSWYQQTPGQGLQFLFEYFSETQRNKGNFPGRFSGRQFSNSRSEMNVSTLELGDSALYLCASSGASGGVVTDTQYFGPGTRLTVL.

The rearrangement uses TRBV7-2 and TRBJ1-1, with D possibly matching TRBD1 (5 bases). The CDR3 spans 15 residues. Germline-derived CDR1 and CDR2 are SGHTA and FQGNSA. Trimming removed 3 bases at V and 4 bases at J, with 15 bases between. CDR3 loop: CASSFRYSGGTEAFF. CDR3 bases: TGTGCCAGCAGCTTCAGGTATTCGGGGGGCACTGAAGCTTTCTTT.

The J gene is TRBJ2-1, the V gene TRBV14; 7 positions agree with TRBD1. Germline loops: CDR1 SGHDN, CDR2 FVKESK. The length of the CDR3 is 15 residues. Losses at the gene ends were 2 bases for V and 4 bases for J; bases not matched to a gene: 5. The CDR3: CASSQRGQRYNEQFF. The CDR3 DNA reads TGTGCCAGCAGCCAAAGGGGGCAAAGGTACAATGAGCAGTTCTTC. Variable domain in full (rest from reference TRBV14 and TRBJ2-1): EAGVTQFPSHSVIEKGQTVTLRCDPISGHDNLYWYRRVMGKEIKFLLHFVKESKQDESGMPNNRFLAERTGGTYSTLKVQPAELEDSGVYFCASSQRGQRYNEQFFGPGTRLTVL.

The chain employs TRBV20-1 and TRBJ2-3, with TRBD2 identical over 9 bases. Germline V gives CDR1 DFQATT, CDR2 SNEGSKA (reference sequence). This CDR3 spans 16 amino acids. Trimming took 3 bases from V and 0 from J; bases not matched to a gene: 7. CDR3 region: CSASLTRGGSTDTQYF. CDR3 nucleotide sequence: TGCAGTGCTAGTTTGACGCGGGGGGGGAGCACAGATACGCAGTATTTT.

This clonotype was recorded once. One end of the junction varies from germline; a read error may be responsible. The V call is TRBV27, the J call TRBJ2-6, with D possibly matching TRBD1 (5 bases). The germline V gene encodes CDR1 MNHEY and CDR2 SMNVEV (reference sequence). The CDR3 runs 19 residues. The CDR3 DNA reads TGTGCCAGCAGCCAAGGAGCCCCAAGGGGTAACTCTGGGGCCAGCGTCCTGACTTTC. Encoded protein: CASSQGAPRGNSGASVLTF.

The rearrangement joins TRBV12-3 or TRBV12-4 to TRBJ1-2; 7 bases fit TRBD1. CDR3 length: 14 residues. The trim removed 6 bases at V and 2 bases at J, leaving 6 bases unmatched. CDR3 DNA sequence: TGTGCCAGCAGAGAGGGGGCGGTAAACTATGGCTACACCTTC. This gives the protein CASREGAVNYGYTF.

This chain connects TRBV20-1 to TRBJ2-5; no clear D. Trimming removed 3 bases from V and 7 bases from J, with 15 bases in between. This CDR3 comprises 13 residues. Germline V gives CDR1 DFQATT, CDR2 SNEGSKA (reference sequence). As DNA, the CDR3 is TGCAGTGCTAGGTCATCTCAAATTGGGACCCAGTACTTC. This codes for CSARSSQIGTQYF.

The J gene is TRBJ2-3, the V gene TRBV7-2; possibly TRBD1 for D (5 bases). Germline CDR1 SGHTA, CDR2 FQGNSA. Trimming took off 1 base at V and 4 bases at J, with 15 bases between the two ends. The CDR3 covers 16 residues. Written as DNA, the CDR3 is TGTGCCAGCAGCTTAGGGGGCGTGCCCCGGGCAGATACGCAGTATTTT. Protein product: CASSLGGVPRADTQYF.

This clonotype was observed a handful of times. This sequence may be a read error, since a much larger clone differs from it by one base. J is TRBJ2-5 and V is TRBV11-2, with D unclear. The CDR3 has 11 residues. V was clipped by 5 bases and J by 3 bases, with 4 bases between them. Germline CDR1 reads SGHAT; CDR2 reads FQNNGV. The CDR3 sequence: CASSNEETQYF. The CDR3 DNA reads TGTGCCAGCAGCAACGAAGAGACCCAGTACTTC.

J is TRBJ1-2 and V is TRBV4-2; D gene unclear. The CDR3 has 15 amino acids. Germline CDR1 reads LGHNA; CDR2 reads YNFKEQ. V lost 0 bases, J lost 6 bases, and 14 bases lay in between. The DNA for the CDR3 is TGTGCCAGCAGCCAAGAGCTAGGGCTTCAGGATGGCTACACCTTC. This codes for CASSQELGLQDGYTF.

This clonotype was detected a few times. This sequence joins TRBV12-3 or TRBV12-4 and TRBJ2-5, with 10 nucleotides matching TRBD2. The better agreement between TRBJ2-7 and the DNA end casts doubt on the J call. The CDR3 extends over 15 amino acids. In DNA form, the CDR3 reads TGTGCCAGCAGTCCACGGAAAGCGGGAGGGCGCGAGCAGTACTTC. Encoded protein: CASSPRKAGGREQYF.

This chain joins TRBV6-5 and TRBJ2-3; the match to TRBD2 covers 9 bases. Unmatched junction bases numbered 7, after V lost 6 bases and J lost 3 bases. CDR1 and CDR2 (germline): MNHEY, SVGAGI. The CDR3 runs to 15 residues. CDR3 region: CASSTLAGATDTQYF. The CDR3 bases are TGTGCCAGCAGCACATTAGCGGGGGCAACAGATACGCAGTATTTT.

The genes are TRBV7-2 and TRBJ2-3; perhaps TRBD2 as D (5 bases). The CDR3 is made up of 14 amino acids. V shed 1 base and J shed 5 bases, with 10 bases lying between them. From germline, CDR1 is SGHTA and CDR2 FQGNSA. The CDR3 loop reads CASSLESRGDTQYF. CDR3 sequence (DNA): TGTGCCAGCAGCTTAGAGTCCCGGGGAGATACGCAGTATTTT.

The CDR3 reads CATSPPSGEPGQQYF. The CDR3 DNA reads as TGTGCCACCAGCCCCCCCTCCGGCGAGCCGGGACAACAGTATTTT. The chain joins TRBV24-1 to TRBJ2-3; maybe TRBD1 (6 bases). Per the germline V gene, CDR1 is KGHDR and CDR2 is SFDVKD. There are 15 residues in the CDR3. Trimming removed 7 bases from V and 12 bases from J, with 25 bases in between.

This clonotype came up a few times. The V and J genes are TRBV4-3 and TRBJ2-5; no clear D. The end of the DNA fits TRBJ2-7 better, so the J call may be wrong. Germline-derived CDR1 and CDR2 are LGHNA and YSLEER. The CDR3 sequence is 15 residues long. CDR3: CASSHEWGSTYEQYF. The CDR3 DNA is TGCGCCAGCAGCCATGAGTGGGGTAGTACCTACGAGCAGTACTTC.

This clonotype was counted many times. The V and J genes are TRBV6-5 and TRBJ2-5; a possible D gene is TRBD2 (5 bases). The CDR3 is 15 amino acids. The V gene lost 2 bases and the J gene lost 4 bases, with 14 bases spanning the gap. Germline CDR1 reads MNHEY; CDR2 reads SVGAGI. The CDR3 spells CASSYQASLGETQYF. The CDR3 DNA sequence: TGTGCCAGCAGTTACCAGGCTAGCCTAGGAGAGACCCAGTACTTC.

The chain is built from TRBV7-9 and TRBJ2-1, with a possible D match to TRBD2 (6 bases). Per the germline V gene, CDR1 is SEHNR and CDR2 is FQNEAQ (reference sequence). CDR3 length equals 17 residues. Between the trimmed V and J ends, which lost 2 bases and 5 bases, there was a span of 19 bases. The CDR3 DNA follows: TGTGCCAGCAGCTTAATCCCTACGGGGGTCCTAAACAATGAGCAGTTCTTC. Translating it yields CASSLIPTGVLNNEQFF.

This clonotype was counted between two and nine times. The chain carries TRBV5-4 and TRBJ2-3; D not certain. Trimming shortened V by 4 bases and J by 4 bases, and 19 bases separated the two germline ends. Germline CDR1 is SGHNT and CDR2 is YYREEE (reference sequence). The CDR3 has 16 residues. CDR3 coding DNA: TGTGCCAGCAGCCGCGAGCACTTCTTCGAGGCAGATACGCAGTATTTT. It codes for CASSREHFFEADTQYF.

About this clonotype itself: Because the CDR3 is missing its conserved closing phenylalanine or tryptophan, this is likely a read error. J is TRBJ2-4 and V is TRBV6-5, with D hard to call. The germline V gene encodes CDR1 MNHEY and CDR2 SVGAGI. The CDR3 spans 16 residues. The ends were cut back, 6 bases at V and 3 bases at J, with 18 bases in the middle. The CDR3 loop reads CASSRNDGSGKNIQYV. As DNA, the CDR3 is TGTGCCAGCAGCAGGAACGATGGTTCGGGCAAAAACATTCAGTACGTC.

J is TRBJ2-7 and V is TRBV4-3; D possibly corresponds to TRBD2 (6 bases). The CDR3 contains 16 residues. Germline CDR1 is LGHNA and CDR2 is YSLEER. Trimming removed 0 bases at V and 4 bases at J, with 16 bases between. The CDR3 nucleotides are TGCGCCAGCAGCCAAGATTGGAGTCCCGCGGGGTACGAGCAGTACTTC. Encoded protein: CASSQDWSPAGYEQYF.

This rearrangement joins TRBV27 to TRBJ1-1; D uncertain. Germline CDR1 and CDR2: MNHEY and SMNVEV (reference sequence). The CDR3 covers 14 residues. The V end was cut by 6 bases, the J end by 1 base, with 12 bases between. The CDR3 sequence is CASRPWATNTEAFF. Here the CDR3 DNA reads TGTGCCAGCAGACCTTGGGCGACGAACACTGAAGCTTTCTTT.

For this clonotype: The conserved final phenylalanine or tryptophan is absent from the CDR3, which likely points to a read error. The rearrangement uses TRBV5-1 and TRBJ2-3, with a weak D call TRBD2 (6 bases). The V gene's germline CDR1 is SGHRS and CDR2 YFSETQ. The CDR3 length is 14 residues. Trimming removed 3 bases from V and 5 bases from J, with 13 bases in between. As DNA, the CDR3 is TGCGCCAGCAGCTCGGGGGAGGTTGGAGATACGCAGTATTTG. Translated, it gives CASSSGEVGDTQYL.

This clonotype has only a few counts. The CDR3 sequence: CASSTGTPNEQFF. CDR3 DNA: TGTGCCAGCAGCACCGGGACTCCCAATGAGCAGTTCTTC. This chain connects TRBV5-5 to TRBJ2-1; D may be TRBD2 (6 bases). Germline V lookup: CDR1 SGHKS, CDR2 YYEKEE (reference sequence). This CDR3 comprises 13 residues. The ends were cut back, 4 bases at V and 6 bases at J, with 11 bases in the middle.

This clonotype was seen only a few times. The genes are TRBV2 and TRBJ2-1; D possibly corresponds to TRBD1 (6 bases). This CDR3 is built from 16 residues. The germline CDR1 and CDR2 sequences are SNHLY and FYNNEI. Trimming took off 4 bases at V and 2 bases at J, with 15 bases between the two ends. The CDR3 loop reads CASSVSWGLTYNEQFF. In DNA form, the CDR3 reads TGTGCCAGCAGTGTAAGTTGGGGGCTTACCTACAATGAGCAGTTCTTC.

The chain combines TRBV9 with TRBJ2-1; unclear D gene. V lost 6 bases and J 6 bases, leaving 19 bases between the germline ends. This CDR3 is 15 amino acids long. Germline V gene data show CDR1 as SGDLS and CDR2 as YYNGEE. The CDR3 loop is CASTPGLGSSNEQFF. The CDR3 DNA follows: TGTGCCAGCACCCCTGGCTTGGGTTCCAGCAATGAGCAGTTCTTC.

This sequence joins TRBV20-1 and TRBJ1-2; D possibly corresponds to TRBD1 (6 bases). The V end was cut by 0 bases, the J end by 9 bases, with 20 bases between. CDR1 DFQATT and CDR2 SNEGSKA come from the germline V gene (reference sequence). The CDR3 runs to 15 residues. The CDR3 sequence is CSARDGPAGAGRYTF. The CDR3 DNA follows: TGCAGTGCTAGAGATGGACCAGCGGGGGCGGGTCGCTACACCTTC.

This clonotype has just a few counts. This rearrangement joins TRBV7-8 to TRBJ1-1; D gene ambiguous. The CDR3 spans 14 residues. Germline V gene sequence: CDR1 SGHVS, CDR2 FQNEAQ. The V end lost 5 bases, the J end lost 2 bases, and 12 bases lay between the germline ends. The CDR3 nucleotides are TGTGCCAGCAGCCGGGCAGTCTTTAACACTGAAGCTTTCTTT. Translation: CASSRAVFNTEAFF.

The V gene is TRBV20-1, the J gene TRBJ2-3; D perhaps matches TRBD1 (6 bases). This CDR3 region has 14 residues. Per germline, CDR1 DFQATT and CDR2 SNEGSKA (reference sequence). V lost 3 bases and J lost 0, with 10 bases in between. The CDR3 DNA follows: TGCAGTGCTAGCGAGGACAGCAGCACAGATACGCAGTATTTT. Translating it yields CSASEDSSTDTQYF.